Given below is one TCR beta chain in context. The antigen is unknown. V shed 0 bases and J shed 0 bases, with 5 bases lying between them. Germline lookup yields CDR1 GTSNPN and CDR2 SVGIG (reference sequence). CDR3 length: 13 amino acids. The record originates from a study of CD8 T cells in Susac syndrome. Study-wide results and limits: It was acknowledged by the study that relatively few individuals were included in its TCR sequencing and HLA analysis.

Negative isolation was used for CD8+ and CD4+ T cells and FACS enrichment for TEMRA cells. Random hexamers served to reverse transcribe roughly 0.45 to 1 ug RNA. Across 54 Vbeta and 13 Jbeta, TCR beta CDR3 was amplified with immunoSEQ multiplex PCR. TCRdb reprocessed the immunoSEQ multiplex PCR reads with MiXCR, giving one entry per CDR3 protein. This sample carries some 260,000 distinct CDR3 sequences, about 94% of them seen once, and the ten largest clones take roughly 0.07%. This sequence joins TRBV30 and TRBJ2-5; no firm D call. This receptor was identified in a human donor with multiple sclerosis. The specimen was CD4+ T cells from PBMCs. In DNA, the CDR3 is TGTGCCTGGAGTGTGGGCAACCAAGAGACCCAGTACTTC. Its protein product is CAWSVGNQETQYF.